This passage covers 32 T cell receptor beta chains from one sample sequenced in a study of CD8 T cells in Susac syndrome. The RNA input was 0.5 to 1 ug, and it was reverse transcribed with random hexamers. TCRdb called the immunoSEQ multiplex PCR reads again in MiXCR, with one record for every CDR3 protein. The sample has about 120,000 distinct CDR3 sequences; nearly 96% are singletons. Material for sequencing was CD4+ T cells from PBMCs. The receptor set was obtained from a human donor with Susac syndrome.

In this sample, this clonotype turned up once. This chain uses TRBV7-2 with TRBJ2-7; TRBD2 matches at 9 bases. Losses at the gene ends were 5 bases for V and 6 bases for J; bases not matched to a gene: 8. CDR1 SGHTA and CDR2 FQGNSA come from the germline V gene. This CDR3 is 14 amino acids long. The CDR3 protein is CASSPWREGSEQYF. In DNA, the CDR3 is TGTGCCAGCAGCCCCTGGCGGGAGGGAAGCGAGCAGTACTTC. The complete variable domain, with remaining parts taken from reference TRBV7-2 and TRBJ2-7, reads GAGVSQSPSNKVTEKGKDVELRCDPISGHTALYWYRQSLGQGLEFLIYFQGNSAPDKSGLPSDRFSAERTGGSVSTLTIQRTQQEDSAVYLCASSPWREGSEQYFGPGTRLTVT.

The genes are TRBV29-1 and TRBJ2-1; 7 positions match TRBD2. Germline V gene data show CDR1 as SQVTM and CDR2 as ANQGSEA. The CDR3 is made up of 13 amino acids. The junction had 8 bases not matched to a gene; V was cut back by 3 bases and J by 9 bases. The CDR3 DNA sequence: TGCAGCGTTGAGCCGCGGGAGCAGGGTGAGCAGTTCTTC. Residues: CSVEPREQGEQFF.

V gene TRBV7-9 combines with J gene TRBJ2-7; TRBD2 is a possible D gene (6 bases). Germline CDR1 reads SEHNR; CDR2 reads FQNEAQ (reference sequence). This CDR3 comprises 13 residues. The germline V and J ends were trimmed by 8 bases and 0 bases, with 11 bases remaining between them. Written as DNA, the CDR3 is TGTGCCAGCGGCGGAGGGAGCTCCTACGAGCAGTACTTC. This codes for CASGGGSSYEQYF.

The chain couples TRBV13 to TRBJ2-7, with a weak D call TRBD1 (6 bases). This CDR3 comprises 16 residues. With 2 bases removed from V and 2 bases from J, the gap between germline ends came to 16 bases. Germline values: CDR1 PRHDT, CDR2 FYEKMQ (reference sequence). CDR3 in amino acids: CASSLSPTGTTYEQYF. The DNA for the CDR3 is TGTGCCAGCAGCTTATCTCCCACCGGGACAACCTACGAGCAGTACTTC.

The chain has TRBV12-3 or TRBV12-4 and TRBJ2-2, with 9 bases lining up with TRBD2. CDR3 length: 15 amino acids. With V trimmed by 4 bases and J by 7 bases, 7 bases remained unmatched. As DNA, the CDR3 is TGTGCCAGCAGTTGGTTAGCGGGAGAGATCGGGGAGCTGTTTTTT. Translated, it gives CASSWLAGEIGELFF.

This clonotype was seen a single time. V gene TRBV20-1 combines with J gene TRBJ1-5, with D possibly TRBD1 on 5 matching bases. CDR3 length equals 14 residues. CDR1 is DFQATT, CDR2 SNEGSKA, per germline (reference sequence). Deletions cut 1 base from V and 10 bases from J, with 17 bases between. The CDR3 DNA follows: TGCAGTGCTAGAGTGGGGGGAACAATCAGCCCCCAGCATTTT. Translating gives CSARVGGTISPQHF.

This chain joins TRBV12-3 or TRBV12-4 and TRBJ2-1; the match to TRBD2 covers 7 bases. This CDR3 is built from 15 residues. The trim removed 7 bases at V and 5 bases at J, leaving 11 bases unmatched. CDR3 sequence: CASTIPGRGDNEQFF. CDR3 nucleotides: TGTGCCAGCACCATCCCGGGACGGGGGGACAATGAGCAGTTCTTC.

This chain uses TRBV9 with TRBJ2-3, with TRBD2 matching over 9 bases. V was clipped by 2 bases and J by 6 bases; unmatched bases: 7. This CDR3 has 15 residues. In germline, CDR1 is SGDLS, CDR2 YYNGEE. CDR3 sequence: CASSVSGRPGDTQYF. The CDR3 nucleotides read TGTGCCAGCAGCGTGAGCGGGAGGCCCGGGGATACGCAGTATTTT. The full variable domain, completed using reference TRBV9 and TRBJ2-3, is DSGVTQTPKHLITATGQRVTLRCSPRSGDLSVYWYQQSLDQGLQFLIQYYNGEERAKGNILERFSAQQFPDLHSELNLSSLELGDSALYFCASSVSGRPGDTQYFGPGTRLTVL.

The rearrangement joins TRBV7-9 to TRBJ1-4; 9 bases line up with TRBD1. CDR1 and CDR2 from the germline V gene are SEHNR and FQNEAQ (reference sequence). V gave up 4 bases and J gave up 8 bases; unmatched junction bases: 5. The CDR3 loop spans 14 amino acids. CDR3 sequence: CASSWDREGEKLFF. CDR3 nucleotide sequence: TGTGCCAGCAGCTGGGACAGGGAGGGAGAAAAACTGTTTTTT.

This clonotype was detected a few times. CDR3 sequence (DNA): TGCGCCAGCAGCGGCGTATCAGGGCGAGAGACCCAGTACTTC. Protein sequence: CASSGVSGRETQYF. The chain links TRBV5-1 to TRBJ2-5; D perhaps matches TRBD1 (5 bases). The CDR3 has 14 amino acids. The germline V and J ends were trimmed by 4 bases and 4 bases, with 14 bases remaining between them. Germline V gene lookup returns CDR1 SGHRS and CDR2 YFSETQ.

V is TRBV6-2 or TRBV6-3 and J is TRBJ1-2; TRBD1 is a possible D gene (6 bases). Trimming took 6 bases from V and 8 from J, leaving 19 bases between them. This CDR3 contains 14 residues. In germline, CDR1 is MNHEY, CDR2 SVGEGT. As DNA, the CDR3 is TGTGCCAGCAGCCTACACACCCGGGACAAGGGCTACACCTTC. Its protein is CASSLHTRDKGYTF.

The genes are TRBV7-6 and TRBJ1-5; the D gene is possibly TRBD1 (6 bases). The CDR3 runs to 15 residues. The germline V gene has CDR1 SGHVS and CDR2 FNYEAQ. V was cut by 5 bases and J by 7 bases, with 18 bases left in between. The CDR3 spells CASSPDTGSGQPQHF. As DNA, the CDR3 is TGTGCCAGCAGCCCCGATACAGGGTCAGGCCAGCCCCAGCATTTT.

The rearrangement uses TRBV7-9 and TRBJ2-1, with 10 bases aligning to TRBD2. CDR1 is SEHNR and CDR2 is FQNEAQ in the germline V gene (reference sequence). Trimming took 5 bases from V and 4 from J; bases not matched to a gene: 5. There are 15 residues in the CDR3. This chain's CDR3 is CASSHTTSGYNEQFF. The CDR3 coding sequence is TGTGCCAGCAGCCACACGACTAGCGGGTACAATGAGCAGTTCTTC.

The V gene is TRBV7-8, the J gene TRBJ2-7; a weak D match, TRBD2 (6 bases). Germline CDR1 is SGHVS and CDR2 is FQNEAQ. The CDR3 sequence is 13 residues long. V lost 6 bases and J lost 3, with 12 bases in between. DNA for the CDR3: TGTGCCAGCAGTCGGACTACTGGCTACGAGCAGTACTTC. It encodes CASSRTTGYEQYF.

The V call is TRBV10-3, the J call TRBJ2-1, with 10 bases that match TRBD1. J gave up 7 bases and V 4 bases, and 7 bases lay outside the gene matches. CDR3 length equals 15 residues. Germline V gene sequence: CDR1 ENHRY, CDR2 SYGVKD. The CDR3 is CAISGDRGLENEQFF. CDR3 in DNA: TGTGCCATCAGTGGGGACAGGGGCTTAGAGAATGAGCAGTTCTTC.

This sequence joins TRBV5-1 and TRBJ2-7; 10 nucleotides align to TRBD1. The CDR3 runs 12 residues. CDR1 and CDR2 (germline): SGHRS, YFSETQ. V lost 4 bases to trimming and J lost 6 bases; unmatched junction nucleotides: 1. The DNA for the CDR3 is TGCGCCAGCAGCGGGACAGGGGTCGAGCAGTACTTC. Residues: CASSGTGVEQYF.

This chain links TRBV12-3 or TRBV12-4 with TRBJ2-1, with D possibly matching TRBD2 (5 bases). CDR3 length: 14 amino acids. Trimming removed 3 bases from V and 1 base from J, with 7 bases in between. In DNA form, the CDR3 reads TGTGCCAGCAGTTTTCCGGGATCCTACAATGAGCAGTTCTTC. Its translation: CASSFPGSYNEQFF.

The chain links TRBV19 to TRBJ2-5; D is uncertain. V was pared by 4 bases and J by 0 bases, with 6 bases between. Per germline, CDR1 LNHDA and CDR2 SQIVND (reference sequence). CDR3 length: 13 residues. The CDR3 coding sequence is TGTGCCAGTAGTAACCAGTACCAAGAGACCCAGTACTTC. It translates to CASSNQYQETQYF.

This clonotype has only one observation. The chain has TRBV7-9 and TRBJ1-2; D not certain. Germline CDR1 reads SEHNR; CDR2 reads FQNEAQ (reference sequence). V was clipped by 5 bases and J by 3 bases, with 10 bases between them. The CDR3 covers 13 residues. The DNA of the CDR3 is TGTGCCAGCAGCCTAAAAACAGACTATGGCTACACCTTC. Translation gives CASSLKTDYGYTF.

The rearrangement joins TRBV28 to TRBJ2-7, with TRBD1 matching 7 bases. Germline lookup yields CDR1 MDHEN and CDR2 SYDVKM. V lost 8 bases and J lost 2; bases outside the gene matches: 9. This CDR3 spans 14 amino acids. The CDR3 region is CASRSGQAAYEQYF. DNA of the CDR3: TGTGCCAGCCGATCCGGACAGGCGGCCTACGAGCAGTACTTC.

The J gene is TRBJ1-2, the V gene TRBV12-3 or TRBV12-4, with D possibly matching TRBD1 (5 bases). The CDR3 covers 13 residues. The V end was cut by 3 bases, the J end by 4 bases, with 9 bases between. The CDR3: CASSFTGPYGYTF. The CDR3 coding sequence is TGTGCCAGCAGTTTCACAGGCCCCTATGGCTACACCTTC.

This clonotype was seen just once. The rearrangement links TRBV29-1 to TRBJ2-5, with 10 bases aligning to TRBD2. The germline gives CDR1 SQVTM, CDR2 ANQGSEA. With V trimmed by 4 bases and J by 5 bases, 13 bases remained unmatched. The CDR3 runs 16 residues. For the CDR3, the DNA is TGCAGCGTTGGTCAGGGAGCTAGCGGGAGTGGGGAGACCCAGTACTTC. This codes for CSVGQGASGSGETQYF.

The gene calls are TRBV27 and TRBJ1-4, with a possible D match to TRBD1 (5 bases). V lost 5 bases, J lost 11 bases, and 18 bases lay in between. This CDR3 comprises 14 residues. Germline CDR1 is MNHEY and CDR2 is SMNVEV (reference sequence). CDR3 amino acids: CASSPRPYGGKLFF. The CDR3 bases are TGTGCCAGCAGTCCCCGGCCGTACGGGGGGAAACTGTTTTTT.

The V gene is TRBV20-1, the J gene TRBJ2-7; D is ambiguous. The CDR3 consists of 16 residues. V was pared by 1 base and J by 2 bases, with 18 bases between. Looked up from germline, CDR1 is DFQATT and CDR2 is SNEGSKA (reference sequence). The CDR3: CSARAPGRVWTYEQYF. In nucleotides, the CDR3 is TGCAGTGCTAGAGCCCCCGGAAGGGTTTGGACCTACGAGCAGTACTTC.

The gene calls are TRBV2 and TRBJ1-4; D remains unclear. Germline V gives CDR1 SNHLY, CDR2 FYNNEI. This CDR3 comprises 11 residues. V lost 7 bases to trimming and J lost 8 bases, with 8 bases between them. The CDR3 here is CASTPGEKLFF. DNA for the CDR3: TGTGCCAGCACTCCTGGCGAAAAACTGTTTTTT.

The gene calls are TRBV15 and TRBJ2-1, with 11 bases that match TRBD2. CDR1 and CDR2 (germline): LNHNV, YYDKDF (reference sequence). This CDR3 is 16 amino acids long. Germline trimming cut 1 base from V and 4 bases from J; bases unmatched to any gene: 3. The CDR3, as DNA: TGTGCCACCAGCAGAGCGGGGACTAGCGGTTACAATGAGCAGTTCTTC. It yields the protein CATSRAGTSGYNEQFF.

V gene TRBV5-1 combines with J gene TRBJ2-1; 7 positions match TRBD2. Germline lookup yields CDR1 SGHRS and CDR2 YFSETQ. Trimming cost V 4 bases and J 1 base; bases outside gene matches: 14. CDR3 length: 18 residues. CDR3 sequence reads: CASSPSNSGATSYNEQFF. In nucleotides, the CDR3 is TGCGCCAGCAGCCCGTCAAACAGCGGGGCAACGTCCTACAATGAGCAGTTCTTC.

The chain couples TRBV14 to TRBJ2-1, with D unclear. V dropped 2 bases and J dropped 2 bases, with 4 bases sitting between them. The CDR3 has 13 amino acids. Germline V CDR1 and CDR2: SGHDN, FVKESK. The CDR3 DNA sequence: TGTGCCAGCAGCCAAACTACCTACAATGAGCAGTTCTTC. This encodes CASSQTTYNEQFF.

In this sample, this clonotype turned up a few times. The J gene is TRBJ2-7, the V gene TRBV12-3 or TRBV12-4, with D perhaps matching TRBD1 (5 bases). This CDR3 has 13 residues. V was trimmed by 6 bases and J by 2 bases, leaving 11 bases between them. CDR3 DNA: TGTGCCAGCAGCCCCGGACAAGCCTACGAGCAGTACTTC. Translation gives CASSPGQAYEQYF.

The genes are TRBV29-1 and TRBJ2-5; 10 bases match TRBD2. V gave up 4 bases and J gave up 4 bases; unmatched junction bases: 6. The CDR3 is 14 residues long. Germline V CDR1 and CDR2: SQVTM, ANQGSEA. CDR3 sequence: CSVVGLAGAETQYF. The CDR3 DNA follows: TGCAGCGTTGTCGGTCTAGCGGGAGCAGAGACCCAGTACTTC.

The chain carries TRBV20-1 and TRBJ2-1; D possibly corresponds to TRBD2 (6 bases). The V gene's germline CDR1 is DFQATT and CDR2 SNEGSKA (reference sequence). The V gene lost 6 bases and the J gene lost 2 bases, with 20 bases spanning the gap. This CDR3 is built from 16 residues. CDR3 in DNA: TGCAGTGCAAACCCACTAGCCGCCGCCGCCTACAATGAGCAGTTCTTC. Translating it yields CSANPLAAAAYNEQFF.

The chain joins TRBV2 to TRBJ1-5; the match to TRBD1 covers 9 bases. This CDR3 region has 15 residues. Looked up from germline, CDR1 is SNHLY and CDR2 is FYNNEI. V lost 6 bases to trimming and J lost 6 bases; unmatched junction nucleotides: 9. CDR3 DNA: TGTGCCAGCAGAGAGGACAGGGGAGGTGGTCAGCCCCAGCATTTT. Translating it yields CASREDRGGGQPQHF.